These T cell receptor beta chains were read from a single sample in a study of cytomegalovirus exposure and HLA in healthy donors. Sequencing used immunoSEQ multiplex PCR; TCRdb keeps in-frame clones, though not all of them. This table has about 68,000 clones, around 93% appearing once. Sequences were obtained from PBMCs. Receptors were obtained from a young man in good health and CMV-seronegative. Each CDR3 is given with its conserved first and last residue. A D gene is named only where the DNA matches it firmly. Some rows have no size entry. The others give once, few or many, or a class for an expanded clone.

-,-,TRBV4-3,TRBJ2-3,TGCGCCAGCAGCCAAGGACCCGCGCAGGGCGTTGGGACAGATACGCAGTATTTT,CASSQGPAQGVGTDTQYF
once,TRBD1,TRBV5-1,TRBJ2-7,TGCGCCAGCAGCTCAACAGGGGGCTACGAGCAGTACTTC,CASSSTGGYEQYF
-,-,TRBV7-3,TRBJ1-1,TGTGCCAGCAGCTATTTTGGCGGTGAAGCTTTCTTT,CASSYFGGEAFF
-,TRBD1,TRBV9,TRBJ1-1,TGTGCCAGCAGCGCAGGGGGCCTGAACACTGAAGCTTTCTTT,CASSAGGLNTEAFF
few,TRBD1,TRBV2,TRBJ1-5,TGTGCCAGCAGTGATGGACAGGGGGGACAGCCCCAGCATTTT,CASSDGQGGQPQHF
-,TRBD2,TRBV7-9,TRBJ2-1,TGTGCCAGCAGCCCCGGGACTAGGTGGGATGAGCAGTTCTTC,CASSPGTRWDEQFF
-,TRBD2,TRBV30,TRBJ2-1,TGTGCCTGGACAACTAGCGGCAAATACAATGAGCAGTTCTTC,CAWTTSGKYNEQFF
once,TRBD1,TRBV7-3,TRBJ2-7,TGTGCCAGCAGCGCCTGGACAGGGTACGAGCAGTACTTC,CASSAWTGYEQYF
once,-,TRBV15,TRBJ1-5,TGTGCCACCAGCCACCGGAAGGGGATTAGCAATCAGCCCCAGCATTTT,CATSHRKGISNQPQHF
-,-,TRBV28,TRBJ1-5,TGTGCCAGCAGTTTGCACGAGGGTTATAGCAATCAGCCCCAGCATTTT,CASSLHEGYSNQPQHF
-,-,TRBV7-2,TRBJ2-7,TGTGCCAGCAGCCCCTCACTAGCTGACTACGAGCAGTACTTC,CASSPSLADYEQYF
-,-,TRBV19,TRBJ1-2,TGTGCCAGTAGTATAGTTAAGGGGTCGGCCTATGGCTACACCTTC,CASSIVKGSAYGYTF